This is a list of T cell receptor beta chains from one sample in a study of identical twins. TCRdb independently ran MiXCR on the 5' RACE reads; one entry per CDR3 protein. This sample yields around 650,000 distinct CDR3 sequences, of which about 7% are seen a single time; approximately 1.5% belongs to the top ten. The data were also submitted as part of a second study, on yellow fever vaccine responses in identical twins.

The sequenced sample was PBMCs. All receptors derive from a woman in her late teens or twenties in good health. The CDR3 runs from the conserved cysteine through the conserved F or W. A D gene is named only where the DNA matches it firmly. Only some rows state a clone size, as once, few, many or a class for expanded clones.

cdr3_nt: TGTGCCAGCAGCCGCGGCGGGGCGGGCACAGATACGCAGTATTTT
cdr3_aa: CASSRGGAGTDTQYF
d_call: -
clone_size: few
j_call: TRBJ2-3
cdr3_length: 15
v_call: TRBV5-5

cdr3_nt: TGCAGTGCACGAGTAGGGACAGGTTACAGTTACGAGCAGTACTTC
cdr3_aa: CSARVGTGYSYEQYF
d_call: TRBD1
clone_size: few
j_call: TRBJ2-7
cdr3_length: 15
v_call: TRBV20-1

cdr3_nt: TGTGCCATCAGCTCGGACAGAGGATATGGCTACACCTTC
cdr3_aa: CAISSDRGYGYTF
d_call: -
clone_size: few
j_call: TRBJ1-2
cdr3_length: 13
v_call: TRBV10-3

cdr3_nt: TGTGCCAGCAGTCCAGGACACTACTCTAACTATGGCTACACCTTC
cdr3_aa: CASSPGHYSNYGYTF
d_call: -
clone_size: few
j_call: TRBJ1-2
cdr3_length: 15
v_call: TRBV27

cdr3_nt: TGTGCCAGCAGTTACAGCGTCGGCCCCAGCAATAATGAGCAGTTCTTC
cdr3_aa: CASSYSVGPSNNEQFF
d_call: -
clone_size: few
j_call: TRBJ2-1
cdr3_length: 16
v_call: TRBV6-5

cdr3_nt: TGTGCCAGCAGTCTTGGTGCGGCCCAGGGGAGCAATCAGCCCCAGCATTTT
cdr3_aa: CASSLGAAQGSNQPQHF
d_call: -
clone_size: many
j_call: TRBJ1-5
cdr3_length: 17
v_call: TRBV28

cdr3_nt: TGTGCCAGCAGTGAAAGACCGGCGGGGACGAATCAGCCCCAGCATTTT
cdr3_aa: CASSERPAGTNQPQHF
d_call: -
clone_size: many
j_call: TRBJ1-5
cdr3_length: 16
v_call: TRBV25-1

cdr3_nt: TGTGCCAGCAGGCCCCGGGACAGCTCCTACGAGCAGTACTTC
cdr3_aa: CASRPRDSSYEQYF
d_call: TRBD1
clone_size: -
j_call: TRBJ2-7
cdr3_length: 14
v_call: TRBV2

cdr3_nt: TGTGCCAGCAGCTGGAGATACAGCCTTTGGGAGCAGTTCTTC
cdr3_aa: CASSWRYSLWEQFF
d_call: -
clone_size: -
j_call: TRBJ2-1
cdr3_length: 14
v_call: TRBV5-6

cdr3_nt: TGTGCCAGCAGTGCCAGGGGCCACAGCTCCTACAATGAGCAGTTCTTC
cdr3_aa: CASSARGHSSYNEQFF
d_call: -
clone_size: -
j_call: TRBJ2-1
cdr3_length: 16
v_call: TRBV6-2/TRBV6-3

cdr3_nt: TGCAGTGTGGGGGTACAGCCCCAGCATTTT
cdr3_aa: CSVGVQPQHF
d_call: -
clone_size: -
j_call: TRBJ1-5
cdr3_length: 10
v_call: TRBV20-1

cdr3_nt: TGTGCCAGCAGTCCCCTTTTGCAGGGCCTTAGCTCTGGGGCCAACGTCCTGACTTTC
cdr3_aa: CASSPLLQGLSSGANVLTF
d_call: -
clone_size: many
j_call: TRBJ2-6
cdr3_length: 19
v_call: TRBV12-3/TRBV12-4

cdr3_nt: TGTGCCAGCAGTTTGACAGGAAAAACTGTCTCCTACAATGAGCAGTTCTTC
cdr3_aa: CASSLTGKTVSYNEQFF
d_call: -
clone_size: many
j_call: TRBJ2-1
cdr3_length: 17
v_call: TRBV12-3/TRBV12-4

cdr3_nt: TGCAGTGCTAGAGACTCCAGGGGAAAGATAGATACGCAGTATTTT
cdr3_aa: CSARDSRGKIDTQYF
d_call: -
clone_size: -
j_call: TRBJ2-3
cdr3_length: 15
v_call: TRBV20-1

cdr3_nt: TGTGCCAGCAGCTTAATGGGGACAGGGCAAGAGACCCAGTACTTC
cdr3_aa: CASSLMGTGQETQYF
d_call: TRBD1
clone_size: -
j_call: TRBJ2-5
cdr3_length: 15
v_call: TRBV7-3

cdr3_nt: TGTGCCAGCAGCTCGCCGGGACACCGTCCTGACCTTAATGAAAAACTGTTTTTT
cdr3_aa: CASSSPGHRPDLNEKLFF
d_call: -
clone_size: many
j_call: TRBJ1-4
cdr3_length: 18
v_call: TRBV11-1

cdr3_nt: TGCAGCGGTGGGGGCACCGGGGAGCTGTTTTTT
cdr3_aa: CSGGGTGELFF
d_call: -
clone_size: few
j_call: TRBJ2-2
cdr3_length: 11
v_call: TRBV29-1

cdr3_nt: TGCAGTGCTAGAGAGGGGGGGCTAGCGGGATACAATGAGCAGTTCTTC
cdr3_aa: CSAREGGLAGYNEQFF
d_call: TRBD2
clone_size: few
j_call: TRBJ2-1
cdr3_length: 16
v_call: TRBV20-1

cdr3_nt: TGTGCCAGCGTGACTAGCGGTAGCACAGATACGCAGTATTTT
cdr3_aa: CASVTSGSTDTQYF
d_call: TRBD2
clone_size: -
j_call: TRBJ2-3
cdr3_length: 14
v_call: TRBV7-9

cdr3_nt: TGCGCCAGCAGCTTGGCATCAATAATCCAGCGGGAGATTCGCAATGAGCAGTTCTTC
cdr3_aa: CASSLASIIQREIRNEQFF
d_call: TRBD2
clone_size: few
j_call: TRBJ2-1
cdr3_length: 19
v_call: TRBV5-1

cdr3_nt: TGTGCCAGCAGTGCCCAGGGACAGGGATTCGCTGAAGCTTTCTTT
cdr3_aa: CASSAQGQGFAEAFF
d_call: TRBD1
clone_size: -
j_call: TRBJ1-1
cdr3_length: 15
v_call: TRBV2

cdr3_nt: TGCAGCGCCCTTAGCGGGGTCTACAATGAGCAGTTCTTC
cdr3_aa: CSALSGVYNEQFF
d_call: TRBD2
clone_size: -
j_call: TRBJ2-1
cdr3_length: 13
v_call: TRBV29-1

cdr3_nt: TGTGCCAGCAGCTCACCGACTAGCGGGAGAACAGATACGCAGTATTTT
cdr3_aa: CASSSPTSGRTDTQYF
d_call: TRBD2
clone_size: many
j_call: TRBJ2-3
cdr3_length: 16
v_call: TRBV11-2

cdr3_nt: TGCGCCAGCAGCTCCGCCGGGACTGGATACAATGAGCAGTTCTTC
cdr3_aa: CASSSAGTGYNEQFF
d_call: -
clone_size: many
j_call: TRBJ2-1
cdr3_length: 15
v_call: TRBV5-1

cdr3_nt: TGTGCCACCAGCAAAGATTATCAGGACGAATACGAGCAGTACTTC
cdr3_aa: CATSKDYQDEYEQYF
d_call: -
clone_size: -
j_call: TRBJ2-7
cdr3_length: 15
v_call: TRBV15

cdr3_nt: TGTGCCAGCAGCCTCGAACAGGGGGCCTATACCCAGTACTTC
cdr3_aa: CASSLEQGAYTQYF
d_call: TRBD1
clone_size: -
j_call: TRBJ2-5
cdr3_length: 14
v_call: TRBV7-9

cdr3_nt: TGTGCCACCAGTGAGTTCGCGGGGAGGCAGTTCTTC
cdr3_aa: CATSEFAGRQFF
d_call: -
clone_size: -
j_call: TRBJ2-1
cdr3_length: 12
v_call: TRBV24-1

cdr3_nt: TGTGCCAGCAGTTTCTGGGGACGAGCTTACTACGAGCAGTACTTC
cdr3_aa: CASSFWGRAYYEQYF
d_call: -
clone_size: few
j_call: TRBJ2-7
cdr3_length: 15
v_call: TRBV12-3/TRBV12-4

cdr3_nt: TGCAGTGCTAGAACGAGCGGGGGGCCTCTTTCCTACAATGAGCAGTTCTTC
cdr3_aa: CSARTSGGPLSYNEQFF
d_call: TRBD2
clone_size: many
j_call: TRBJ2-1
cdr3_length: 17
v_call: TRBV20-1

cdr3_nt: TGTGCCAGCTGGGGCGGAACCTCCTACAATGAGCAGTTCTTC
cdr3_aa: CASWGGTSYNEQFF
d_call: -
clone_size: few
j_call: TRBJ2-1
cdr3_length: 14
v_call: TRBV19

cdr3_nt: TGTGCCAGCAGCTCGGAGGGGGTCGGCAACCAAGAGACCCAGTACTTC
cdr3_aa: CASSSEGVGNQETQYF
d_call: -
clone_size: few
j_call: TRBJ2-5
cdr3_length: 16
v_call: TRBV7-9

cdr3_nt: TGTGCCATCAGTGTCAACCGACAGGCGCGAGGCACCGGGGAGCTGTTTTTT
cdr3_aa: CAISVNRQARGTGELFF
d_call: -
clone_size: few
j_call: TRBJ2-2
cdr3_length: 17
v_call: TRBV10-3

cdr3_nt: TGTGCCAGCAGCGCTCGGGTTTGGGAGCAGTTCTTC
cdr3_aa: CASSARVWEQFF
d_call: -
clone_size: few
j_call: TRBJ2-1
cdr3_length: 12
v_call: TRBV28

cdr3_nt: TGTGCCAGCAGTTTCATCCAGGGCTCCTACGAGCAGTACTTC
cdr3_aa: CASSFIQGSYEQYF
d_call: -
clone_size: many
j_call: TRBJ2-7
cdr3_length: 14
v_call: TRBV12-3/TRBV12-4

cdr3_nt: TGCGCCAGCAGTGAGTCACGGGTCTCCTACAATGAGCAGTTCTTC
cdr3_aa: CASSESRVSYNEQFF
d_call: -
clone_size: -
j_call: TRBJ2-1
cdr3_length: 15
v_call: TRBV10-2

cdr3_nt: TGCGCCAGCGGGCCCGGGACAGTGAACACTGAAGCTTTCTTT
cdr3_aa: CASGPGTVNTEAFF
d_call: TRBD1
clone_size: few
j_call: TRBJ1-1
cdr3_length: 14
v_call: TRBV5-1

cdr3_nt: TGTGCCATCACCCGGGACTCGAACACCGGGGAGCTGTTTTTT
cdr3_aa: CAITRDSNTGELFF
d_call: -
clone_size: -
j_call: TRBJ2-2
cdr3_length: 14
v_call: TRBV10-3

cdr3_nt: TGTGCCAGCAGCCCCCCAAATTCAGCAGGGGGGAACACTGAAGCTTTCTTT
cdr3_aa: CASSPPNSAGGNTEAFF
d_call: TRBD1
clone_size: -
j_call: TRBJ1-1
cdr3_length: 17
v_call: TRBV7-9

cdr3_nt: TGTGCTAGTGGTTTGGGACAGGGCTACAATGAGCAGTTCTTC
cdr3_aa: CASGLGQGYNEQFF
d_call: TRBD1
clone_size: many
j_call: TRBJ2-1
cdr3_length: 14
v_call: TRBV12-5

cdr3_nt: TGTGCCAGCAGTTTATGCTGGGATGAGAACCCCTATGGCTACACCTTC
cdr3_aa: CASSLCWDENPYGYTF
d_call: -
clone_size: few
j_call: TRBJ1-2
cdr3_length: 16
v_call: TRBV28

cdr3_nt: TGTGCCAGCAGCCCGCAGGGTAGAGCTTTCTTT
cdr3_aa: CASSPQGRAFF
d_call: -
clone_size: many
j_call: TRBJ1-1
cdr3_length: 11
v_call: TRBV7-9

cdr3_nt: TGCAGCGCAGGACTAGCGGGGGGCCAAGAGACCCAGTACTTC
cdr3_aa: CSAGLAGGQETQYF
d_call: TRBD2
clone_size: -
j_call: TRBJ2-5
cdr3_length: 14
v_call: TRBV29-1

cdr3_nt: TGCAGTGCTCAACCGGACAGGATTAAGACCCAGTACTTC
cdr3_aa: CSAQPDRIKTQYF
d_call: TRBD1
clone_size: many
j_call: TRBJ2-5
cdr3_length: 13
v_call: TRBV20-1

cdr3_nt: TGTGCCAGCAGAGAAGACTTGGACAGGGATGCGACAGATACGCAGTATTTT
cdr3_aa: CASREDLDRDATDTQYF
d_call: TRBD1
clone_size: few
j_call: TRBJ2-3
cdr3_length: 17
v_call: TRBV28

cdr3_nt: TGTGCCAGCTCCCGGGGGCCCTTATACAATGAGCAGTTCTTC
cdr3_aa: CASSRGPLYNEQFF
d_call: -
clone_size: few
j_call: TRBJ2-1
cdr3_length: 14
v_call: TRBV2

cdr3_nt: TGCAGTGCTAGAAGGACTAGCGGGAGCACAGATACGCAGTATTTT
cdr3_aa: CSARRTSGSTDTQYF
d_call: TRBD2
clone_size: few
j_call: TRBJ2-3
cdr3_length: 15
v_call: TRBV20-1

cdr3_nt: TGTGCCAGCCTCGGGACTGGAGGACTAGCTCTGAACACCGGGGAGCTGTTTTTT
cdr3_aa: CASLGTGGLALNTGELFF
d_call: TRBD2
clone_size: -
j_call: TRBJ2-2
cdr3_length: 18
v_call: TRBV28

cdr3_nt: TGCAGTGCTAGGGGGGGGCTAGCACCCACCGGGGAGCTGTTTTTT
cdr3_aa: CSARGGLAPTGELFF
d_call: -
clone_size: -
j_call: TRBJ2-2
cdr3_length: 15
v_call: TRBV20-1

cdr3_nt: TGTGCCACCATCAAAAGGTCGGGGGTTTACAATGAGCAGTTCTTC
cdr3_aa: CATIKRSGVYNEQFF
d_call: -
clone_size: -
j_call: TRBJ2-1
cdr3_length: 15
v_call: TRBV7-4